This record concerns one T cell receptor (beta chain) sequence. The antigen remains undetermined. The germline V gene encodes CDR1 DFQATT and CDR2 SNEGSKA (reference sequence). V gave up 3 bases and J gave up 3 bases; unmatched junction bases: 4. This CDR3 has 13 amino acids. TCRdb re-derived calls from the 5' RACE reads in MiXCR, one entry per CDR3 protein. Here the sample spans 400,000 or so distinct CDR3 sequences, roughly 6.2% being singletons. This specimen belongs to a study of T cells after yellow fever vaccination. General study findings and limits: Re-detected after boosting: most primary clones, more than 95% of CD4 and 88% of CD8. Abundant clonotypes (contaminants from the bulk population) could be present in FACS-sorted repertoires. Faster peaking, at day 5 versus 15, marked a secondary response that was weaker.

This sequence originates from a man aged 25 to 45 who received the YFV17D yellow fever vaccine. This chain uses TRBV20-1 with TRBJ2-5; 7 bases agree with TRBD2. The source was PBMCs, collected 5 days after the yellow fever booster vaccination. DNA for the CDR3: TGCAGTGCTAGCGCCGGGACTAAAGAGACCCAGTACTTC. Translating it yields CSASAGTKETQYF.